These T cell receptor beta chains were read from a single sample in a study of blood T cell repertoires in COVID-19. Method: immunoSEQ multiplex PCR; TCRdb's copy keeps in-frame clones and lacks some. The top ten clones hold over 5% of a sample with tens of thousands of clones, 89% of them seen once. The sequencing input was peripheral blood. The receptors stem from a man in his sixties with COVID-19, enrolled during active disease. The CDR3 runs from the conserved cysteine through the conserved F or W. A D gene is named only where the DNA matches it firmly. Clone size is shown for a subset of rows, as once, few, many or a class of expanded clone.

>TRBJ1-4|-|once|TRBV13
CASTLAGATNEKLFF
TGTGCCAGCACCTTGGCCGGGGCAACTAATGAAAAACTGTTTTTT
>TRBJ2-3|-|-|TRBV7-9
CASSRSQVSGAATDTQYF
TGTGCCAGCAGCCGCTCCCAGGTAAGCGGAGCGGCCACAGATACGCAGTATTTT
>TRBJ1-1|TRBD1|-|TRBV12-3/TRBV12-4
CASNRDRSPEAFF
TGTGCCAGCAATCGGGACAGGTCGCCTGAAGCTTTCTTT
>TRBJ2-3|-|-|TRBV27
CASSPSHGTDTQYF
TGTGCCAGCAGTCCCTCACATGGCACAGATACGCAGTATTTT
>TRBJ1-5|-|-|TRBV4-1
CASSQWVGYSNQPQHF
TGCGCCAGCAGCCAATGGGTCGGGTATAGCAATCAGCCCCAGCATTTT
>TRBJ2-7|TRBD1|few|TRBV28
CASRRQGTYEQYF
TGTGCCAGCAGGCGACAGGGTACCTACGAGCAGTACTTC
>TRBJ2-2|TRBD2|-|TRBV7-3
CASSSGLAPGELFF
TGTGCCAGCAGCTCGGGACTAGCCCCCGGGGAGCTGTTTTTT
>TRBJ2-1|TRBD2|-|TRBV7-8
CASSLAPFSGRAGNEQFF
TGTGCCAGCAGCTTAGCGCCCTTTAGCGGGAGGGCCGGGAATGAGCAGTTCTTC
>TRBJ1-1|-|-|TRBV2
CASSEERGRENTEAFF
TGTGCCAGCAGTGAAGAGCGGGGACGGGAGAACACTGAAGCTTTCTTT
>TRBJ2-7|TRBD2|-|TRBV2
CASRSRLAQYEQYF
TGTGCCAGCAGGTCCAGACTAGCTCAATACGAGCAGTACTTC
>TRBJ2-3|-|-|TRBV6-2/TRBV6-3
CASSLPSGSTDTQYF
TGTGCCAGCAGTTTACCAAGCGGTAGCACAGATACGCAGTATTTT
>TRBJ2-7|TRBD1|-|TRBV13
CASSQHPNRGDEQYF
TGTGCCAGCAGCCAGCATCCGAACAGGGGAGACGAGCAGTACTTC
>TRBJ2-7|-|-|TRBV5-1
CASSRDGSSYEQYF
TGCGCCAGCAGCCGGGACGGGAGCTCCTACGAGCAGTACTTC
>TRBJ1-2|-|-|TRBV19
CASRSNEQGDDGYTF
TGTGCCAGCAGATCAAATGAACAGGGAGACGATGGCTACACCTTC
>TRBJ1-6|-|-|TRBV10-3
CAIGEEGRTPLHF
TGTGCCATCGGAGAGGAGGGGAGGACACCCCTCCACTTT
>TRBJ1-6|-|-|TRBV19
CASTEGLWGSPLHF
TGTGCCAGTACCGAGGGACTTTGGGGCTCACCCCTCCACTTT
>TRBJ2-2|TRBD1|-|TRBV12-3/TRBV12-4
CASGQGTGELFF
TGTGCCAGTGGACAGGGGACCGGGGAGCTGTTTTTT
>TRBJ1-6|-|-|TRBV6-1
CASSDWGLSYNSPLHF
TGTGCCAGCAGTGATTGGGGGCTCTCCTATAATTCACCCCTCCACTTT
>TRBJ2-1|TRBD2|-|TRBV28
CASSSGTSGSYNEQFF
TGTGCCAGCAGTTCTGGGACTAGCGGCTCCTACAATGAGCAGTTCTTC
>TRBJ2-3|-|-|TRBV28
CASSTPGEDTQYF
TGTGCCAGCAGTACGCCGGGGGAAGATACGCAGTATTTT
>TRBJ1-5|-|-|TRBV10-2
CASSESGLSNQPQHF
TGCGCCAGCAGTGAGTCGGGGCTTAGCAATCAGCCCCAGCATTTT
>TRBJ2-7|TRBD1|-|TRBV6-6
CAARGQGDHEQYF
TGTGCCGCGAGGGGACAGGGTGACCACGAGCAGTACTTC
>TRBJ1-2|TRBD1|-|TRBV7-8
CASSLVTDREVGYTF
TGTGCCAGCAGCTTAGTGACGGACAGGGAAGTCGGCTACACCTTC
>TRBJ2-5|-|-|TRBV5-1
CASGDQETQYF
TGCGCCAGCGGAGACCAAGAGACCCAGTACTTC